This T cell receptor (beta chain) was profiled in a study of blood T cell repertoires in COVID-19 (dated by TCRdb to the early 2020s). Background for the entire study: Samples covering the acute and convalescent phases of COVID-19 were provided by collaborators in the United States, Italy and Spain. The repertoires were released in a freely available public database meant as a resource for research on the immune response to SARS-CoV-2. Where HLA class I and class II types were available, the types were taken from metadata supplied by the sample provider, not from assay-based typing. Samples were obtained from the ongoing ImmuneRACE study (first 160 participants) and from 1,200 or so subjects provided by 6 global collaborators. Deeply sampled blood TCRbeta repertoires from subjects exposed to, actively infected with, or recovered from COVID-19 were included in the dataset. The prospective study material was composed of cDNA or gDNA derived from T cells, B-cell-depleted T cells, or PBMCs. A de-identified subject ID, COVID-19 status, age in years and sex were almost always included in the sample metadata. The full study reports these points: The quantity of clinical and demographic metadata differed by source and by participant and was supplied without curation.

Turning to this clone: Its antigen is still unknown. There are no base qualities to consult, and no much larger clone falls within one base.

TCRbeta CDR3 regions were amplified from genomic DNA by means of the immunoSEQ Assay, a bias-controlled multiplex PCR. Regarding the original processing steps: Within the assay, amplification of reference gene primers was used to estimate how many nucleated cells each sample contained. Sequence reads were collapsed and filtered to measure the absolute abundance of every unique TCRbeta CDR3 rearrangement. For each sample, productive Simpson clonality was calculated as the square root of Simpson's diversity index over productive rearrangements. In its TCRdb copy, this immuneACCESS table keeps in-frame sequences only and misses some clones. Where compared with another copy, unresolved V genes explain less than half of these, and the others have no known cause. V and J calls and clone size are given by that table; D and trimming were obtained from the DNA. The sample table records some 90,000 clones; 75% to 90% of these occur just once. The ten largest account for 10% of the sample.

V is clipped by 6 bases and J by 0 bases, and the sequence between their germline boundaries is 8 bases long. From cysteine to phenylalanine, the CDR3 is 14 amino acids long. Of the read, only the CDR3 DNA is kept; its 42 bases are in frame from base 1. From a lookup of the germline V gene, CDR1 and CDR2 are MNHEY and SVGAGI. Whole blood was collected in K2EDTA tubes by collaborating institutions according to the institutions' own protocols. For TCRbeta analysis, collaborator samples were shipped as frozen whole blood, as isolated PBMCs, or as DNA extracted from either sample type. Material for sequencing was peripheral blood. This TCR was sampled from a woman between 65 and 79 years old with acute or convalescent COVID-19. Here the chain combines TRBV6-5 and TRBJ2-2; the D gene lacks a confident call. The CDR3 reads as follows: CASRPTANTGELFF. The DNA reads as follows: TGTGCCAGCAGGCCGACTGCGAACACCGGGGAGCTGTTTTTT.